The 21 T cell receptor beta chains presented below share a single source sample, sequenced in a study of lymphopenia after photon versus proton radiotherapy. TCRdb keeps only in-frame clones here, not all; method: immunoSEQ multiplex PCR. The sample consists of tens of thousands of clones, approximately 82% of them appearing once. The sample here was peripheral blood, taken from a patient treated with proton-based radiotherapy. The source is a woman aged 70-85 years with pancreatic cancer.

The V call is TRBV13, the J call TRBJ2-2; possibly TRBD1 for D (6 bases). Trimming removed 0 bases from V and 4 bases from J, with 12 bases in between. Looked up from germline, CDR1 is PRHDT and CDR2 is FYEKMQ (reference sequence). The CDR3 length is 16 residues. The DNA of the CDR3 is TGTGCCAGCAGCTTAGGTCAGGGGCTGGTCACCGGGGAGCTGTTTTTT. Encoded protein: CASSLGQGLVTGELFF.

The sample holds a few counts of this clone. The V and J genes are TRBV18 and TRBJ1-1; TRBD1 agrees at 10 bases. This CDR3 is built from 14 residues. Germline CDR1 KGHSH, CDR2 LQKENI. V lost 5 bases, J lost 5 bases, and 5 bases stayed unmatched. The CDR3 DNA reads as TGTGCCAGCTCAGGGGACAGGGGAACGACTGAAGCTTTCTTT. Translation: CASSGDRGTTEAFF.

The chain recombines TRBV6-1 with TRBJ1-2, with 8 nucleotides matching TRBD1. Germline lookup yields CDR1 MNHNS and CDR2 SASEGT. Trimming cost V 2 bases and J 12 bases; bases outside gene matches: 14. This CDR3 contains 15 residues. CDR3 protein: CASSELGQVRIGNTF. CDR3 nucleotides: TGTGCCAGCAGTGAATTGGGACAGGTTCGAATAGGCAACACCTTC.

The rearrangement links TRBV9 to TRBJ1-1, with D tentatively TRBD1 (6 bases). Germline CDR1 reads SGDLS; CDR2 reads YYNGEE. The CDR3 covers 16 residues. Trimming left V 0 bases short and J 4 bases short, with 16 bases between. The CDR3 spells CASSVGTGGVGTEAFF. For the CDR3, the DNA is TGTGCCAGCAGCGTAGGTACGGGGGGCGTGGGCACTGAAGCTTTCTTT.

The chain's CDR3 is CASSGDTPYEQYF. In nucleotides, the CDR3 is TGTGCCAGCAGCGGGGACACACCCTACGAGCAGTACTTC. This sequence joins TRBV9 and TRBJ2-7; weak D call: TRBD1 (6 bases). Germline assignment: CDR1 SGDLS and CDR2 YYNGEE. Trimming removed 3 bases from V and 2 bases from J, with 9 bases in between. The CDR3 is 13 amino acids.

The V call is TRBV5-4, the J call TRBJ1-2, with D perhaps TRBD1 (6 bases). This CDR3 has 14 amino acids. Germline CDR1 reads SGHNT; CDR2 reads YYREEE (reference sequence). Trimming removed 2 bases at V and 2 bases at J, with 10 bases between. CDR3 DNA: TGTGCCAGCAGCTTCCCCGGGACAAACTATGGCTACACCTTC. Its translation: CASSFPGTNYGYTF.

This rearrangement joins TRBV5-1 to TRBJ2-7; D is unclear. The CDR3 runs to 15 residues. Trimming took 0 bases from V and 2 from J, leaving 12 bases between them. Germline V CDR1 and CDR2: SGHRS, YFSETQ. The CDR3 region is CASSLDGVPTYEQYF. The CDR3 bases are TGCGCCAGCAGCTTGGATGGCGTCCCTACCTACGAGCAGTACTTC.

This chain uses TRBV25-1 with TRBJ2-7; 10 nucleotides match TRBD2. Per the germline V gene, CDR1 is MGHDK and CDR2 is SYGVNS. J lost 4 bases, V lost 1 base, and 4 bases had no gene match. The CDR3 extends over 15 amino acids. The CDR3 DNA follows: TGTGCCAGCAGTGAATCTCTAGCGGGAGCTTACGAGCAGTACTTC. Its protein is CASSESLAGAYEQYF.

The rearrangement links TRBV19 to TRBJ2-2; 9 bases line up with TRBD1. The ends lost 3 bases at V and 6 bases at J; junction bases unmatched: 8. The CDR3 totals 16 residues. The germline gives CDR1 LNHDA, CDR2 SQIVND (reference sequence). This chain's CDR3 is CASSIVTGGKAGELFF. The CDR3 DNA reads as TGTGCCAGTAGTATCGTAACAGGGGGCAAGGCCGGGGAGCTGTTTTTT.

As for this clone: Other DNA sequences from this sample encode an identical CDR3 as well. This sequence joins TRBV18 and TRBJ2-3; TRBD2 matches at 7 bases. CDR1 KGHSH and CDR2 LQKENI come from the germline V gene. The V gene end was trimmed by 0 bases and the J gene end by 2 bases; junction bases not matched to a gene: 5. The CDR3 covers 16 residues. The CDR3 loop reads CASSPPSGGLTDTQYF. The CDR3 nucleotides are TGTGCCAGCTCACCACCGTCGGGGGGACTCACAGATACGCAGTATTTT.

This clone was seen a few times. The rearrangement uses TRBV11-3 and TRBJ2-7; the D is unclear. The CDR3 spans 15 residues. CDR1 and CDR2 from the germline V gene are SGHNT and YENEEA. The V end lost 0 bases, the J end lost 2 bases, and 11 bases lay between the germline ends. CDR3 in amino acids: CASSLDLPKTYEQYF. The CDR3 nucleotides are TGTGCCAGCAGCTTAGATCTCCCGAAAACCTACGAGCAGTACTTC.

The chain uses TRBV19 and TRBJ2-7; TRBD2 is a possible D gene (6 bases). In germline, CDR1 is LNHDA, CDR2 SQIVND (reference sequence). The CDR3 is made up of 15 amino acids. Deletions cut 8 bases from V and 0 bases from J, with 17 bases between. The CDR3, as DNA: TGTGCCAGTGGAGTTGGGGACTCCAGCTCCTACGAGCAGTACTTC. Its protein product is CASGVGDSSSYEQYF.

This rearrangement joins TRBV6-6 to TRBJ2-3; weak D call: TRBD1 (5 bases). V was shortened by 5 bases and J by 4 bases, with 7 bases between the two germline ends. The CDR3 length is 12 residues. From germline, CDR1 is MNHNY and CDR2 SVGAGI (reference sequence). The CDR3 sequence is CASSQQADTQYF. The CDR3 region has the DNA TGTGCCAGCAGTCAACAGGCAGATACGCAGTATTTT.

This chain uses TRBV9 with TRBJ2-7; 14 nucleotides align to TRBD2. V gave up 4 bases and J gave up 6 bases; unmatched junction bases: 6. The CDR3 is 15 residues long. Germline assignment: CDR1 SGDLS and CDR2 YYNGEE. The chain's CDR3 is CASSKGLAGGSEQYF. The CDR3 coding sequence is TGTGCCAGCAGCAAAGGACTAGCGGGAGGAAGCGAGCAGTACTTC. Variable domain in full (rest from reference TRBV9 and TRBJ2-7): DSGVTQTPKHLITATGQRVTLRCSPRSGDLSVYWYQQSLDQGLQFLIQYYNGEERAKGNILERFSAQQFPDLHSELNLSSLELGDSALYFCASSKGLAGGSEQYFGPGTRLTVT.

The chain uses TRBV25-1 and TRBJ2-7, with TRBD2 identical over 11 bases. The V and J ends lost 4 bases and 1 base, in that order; junction bases with no gene match: 9. The CDR3 spans 17 residues. Germline CDR1 and CDR2: MGHDK and SYGVNS. The CDR3 is CASSATTSGSKSYEQYF. The CDR3 DNA follows: TGTGCCAGCAGTGCTACCACTAGCGGGAGTAAGTCCTACGAGCAGTACTTC.

The V gene is TRBV7-9, the J gene TRBJ1-3; D remains unclear. CDR1 SEHNR and CDR2 FQNEAQ come from the germline V gene (reference sequence). This CDR3 comprises 14 residues. V was trimmed by 5 bases and J by 5 bases, leaving 13 bases between them. CDR3 sequence (DNA): TGTGCCAGCAGCCAAGGCCAAAGGAGAAACACCATATATTTT. It translates to CASSQGQRRNTIYF.

CDR3 loop: CAISEGVWQYF. CDR3 DNA sequence: TGTGCCATCAGTGAGGGGGTTTGGCAGTACTTC. V is TRBV10-3 and J is TRBJ2-7; D is unclear. V was shortened by 2 bases and J by 9 bases, with 8 bases between the two germline ends. Germline assignment: CDR1 ENHRY and CDR2 SYGVKD. The CDR3 spans 11 residues.

The chain joins TRBV19 to TRBJ1-2; D unresolved. The CDR3 sequence is 13 residues long. Germline CDR1 LNHDA, CDR2 SQIVND (reference sequence). Trimming removed 7 bases from V and 8 bases from J, with 17 bases in between. Here the CDR3 reads CASNPERVGGYTF. CDR3 DNA: TGTGCCAGTAACCCCGAGAGGGTCGGGGGCTACACCTTC.

This chain links TRBV9 with TRBJ1-2, with a weak D call TRBD1 (6 bases). CDR1 SGDLS and CDR2 YYNGEE come from the germline V gene. Trimming left V 4 bases short and J 4 bases short, with 11 bases between. The CDR3 runs to 13 residues. The DNA of the CDR3 is TGTGCCAGCAGCCTCCGGACAGCCTATGGCTACACCTTC. It encodes CASSLRTAYGYTF. Drawing the rest from reference TRBV9 and TRBJ1-2, the complete variable domain is DSGVTQTPKHLITATGQRVTLRCSPRSGDLSVYWYQQSLDQGLQFLIQYYNGEERAKGNILERFSAQQFPDLHSELNLSSLELGDSALYFCASSLRTAYGYTFGSGTRLTVV.

The chain combines TRBV5-8 with TRBJ1-2; D uncertain. V gave up 4 bases and J gave up 8 bases, with 18 bases separating them. CDR1 is SGHTS, CDR2 YDEGEE, per germline. CDR3 length: 14 amino acids. The CDR3 spells CASSHRVLGGGYTF. CDR3 DNA: TGTGCCAGCAGCCACCGGGTCCTCGGAGGGGGCTACACCTTC.

The V gene is TRBV6-1, the J gene TRBJ1-3; a possible D gene is TRBD1 (6 bases). Germline CDR1 MNHNS, CDR2 SASEGT. V dropped 0 bases and J dropped 0 bases, with 12 bases sitting between them. The CDR3 is made up of 17 amino acids. The chain's CDR3 is CASSEALGGASGNTIYF. In DNA form, the CDR3 reads TGTGCCAGCAGTGAAGCGCTTGGGGGGGCCTCTGGAAACACCATATATTTT.